One and the same sample provided the 4 T cell receptor beta chains below, sequenced in a study of OX40 agonist ivuxolimab in advanced cancers. Data came from immunoSEQ multiplex PCR; TCRdb stores just in-frame clones and leaves some out. The sample has tens of thousands of clones; about 88% are singletons. Sequenced here: CD4+ or CD8+ T cells sorted from blood, sampled in a trial of the OX40 agonist ivuxolimab. The receptors were sampled from an adult with an advanced solid tumor such as melanoma, head and neck, liver or kidney cancer.

This clone was counted between two and nine times. The rearrangement joins TRBV6-6 to TRBJ2-3; the D is unclear. CDR3 length: 13 residues. Germline CDR1 and CDR2: MNHNY and SVGAGI (reference sequence). Trimming removed 2 bases from V and 3 bases from J, with 6 bases in between. Here the CDR3 DNA reads TGTGCCAGCAGTTACGATGAAACAGATACGCAGTATTTT. This codes for CASSYDETDTQYF.

The count of this clone is one. The chain carries TRBV25-1 and TRBJ1-1; the D gene is possibly TRBD1 (5 bases). The CDR3 spans 13 residues. V was shortened by 0 bases and J by 8 bases, with 10 bases between the two germline ends. The germline CDR1 and CDR2 sequences are MGHDK and SYGVNS. CDR3 nucleotide sequence: TGTGCCAGCAGTGAATATATAGCAGGGGAAGCTTTCTTT. Its translation: CASSEYIAGEAFF.

J is TRBJ2-2 and V is TRBV2; D remains unclear. The CDR3 consists of 12 residues. Germline CDR1 SNHLY, CDR2 FYNNEI. V was clipped by 7 bases and J by 3 bases, with 6 bases between them. In nucleotides, the CDR3 is TGTGCCAGCACACAATACACCGGGGAGCTGTTTTTT. Translated, it gives CASTQYTGELFF.

This chain links TRBV4-2 with TRBJ2-3; a weak D match, TRBD2 (5 bases). Trimming pared 0 bases from V and 4 bases from J, leaving 14 bases between. From germline, CDR1 is LGHNA and CDR2 YNFKEQ. CDR3 length equals 16 residues. This CDR3 is CASSQDVTSSADTQYF. The DNA of the CDR3 is TGTGCCAGCAGCCAAGATGTAACTAGTAGTGCAGATACGCAGTATTTT.